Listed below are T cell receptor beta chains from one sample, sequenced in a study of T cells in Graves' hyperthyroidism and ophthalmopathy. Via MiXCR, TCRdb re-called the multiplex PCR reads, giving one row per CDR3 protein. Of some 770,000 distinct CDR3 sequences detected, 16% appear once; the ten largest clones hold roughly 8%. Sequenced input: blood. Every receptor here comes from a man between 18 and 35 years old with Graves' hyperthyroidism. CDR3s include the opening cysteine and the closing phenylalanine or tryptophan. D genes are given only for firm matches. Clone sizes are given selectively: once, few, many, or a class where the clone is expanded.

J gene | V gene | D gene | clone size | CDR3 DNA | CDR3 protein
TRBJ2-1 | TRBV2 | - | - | TGTGCCAGCAGTGCCATCGGCCCCTACAATGAGCAGTTCTTC | CASSAIGPYNEQFF
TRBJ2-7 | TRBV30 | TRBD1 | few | TGTGCCTGGAGTGTAAGGGGGACAGGGAGGGAGCAGTACTTC | CAWSVRGTGREQYF
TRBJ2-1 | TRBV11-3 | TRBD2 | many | TGTGCCAGCAGCCTATTGGGGGGAGGGTTTTCCTACAATGAGCAGTTCTTC | CASSLLGGGFSYNEQFF
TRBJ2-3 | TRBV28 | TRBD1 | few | TGTGCCAGCAGTCCCAATCCCGGACAGGAATGGATGGTCGGGACAGATACGCAGTATTTT | CASSPNPGQEWMVGTDTQYF
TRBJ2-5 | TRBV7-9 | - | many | TGTGCCAGCAGCTCTGAATTGCAAGAGACCCAGTACTTC | CASSSELQETQYF
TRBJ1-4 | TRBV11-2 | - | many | TGTGCCAGCAGCCCGGGACCCCTTAATGAAAAACTGTTTTTT | CASSPGPLNEKLFF
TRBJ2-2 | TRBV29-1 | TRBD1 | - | TGCAGCGTTGAAGGGGGTAGGGGGCTGGTCACCGGGGAGCTGTTTTTT | CSVEGGRGLVTGELFF
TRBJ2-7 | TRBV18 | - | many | TGTGCCAGCTCTTCCGGGACCGAGTACGAGCAGTACTTC | CASSSGTEYEQYF
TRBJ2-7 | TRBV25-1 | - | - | TGTGCCAGCAGTGCTTACGGGGGGCTCGGCCCTCTGGGGCAGTACTTC | CASSAYGGLGPLGQYF
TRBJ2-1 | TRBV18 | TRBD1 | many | TGTGCCAGCTCACCAAGATACAGGGGGAACCCCAATGAGCAGTTCTTC | CASSPRYRGNPNEQFF
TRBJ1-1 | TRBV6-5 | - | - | TGTGCCAGCAGTTACGGGGGGAGGTCCACTGAAGCTTTCTTT | CASSYGGRSTEAFF
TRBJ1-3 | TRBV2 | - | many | TGTGCCAGCAGTGAAAATTCCGGAAACACCATATATTTT | CASSENSGNTIYF
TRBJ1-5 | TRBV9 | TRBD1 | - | TGTGCCAGCAGCCGGACAGGGATGGGCAATCAGCCCCAGCATTTT | CASSRTGMGNQPQHF
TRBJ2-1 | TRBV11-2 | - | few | TGTGCCAGCAGCTTCGGACTCGGCGATGAGCAGTTCTTC | CASSFGLGDEQFF